This TCR beta chain was identified during a study of preoperative IRX-2 immunotherapy in early breast cancer. Germline V gene data show CDR1 as KGHSH and CDR2 as LQKENI. The CDR3 sequence is 16 residues long. V lost 3 bases to trimming and J lost 0 bases, with 11 bases between them. TCRdb's table, derived via immunoSEQ multiplex PCR, lists solely in-frame clones and lacks some. The table lists over 25,000 clones, roughly four fifths of them singletons. The treatment here: preoperative locoregional IRX-2 cytokine immunotherapy. The chain carries TRBV18 and TRBJ1-4; D gene ambiguous. The source is a human donor with breast cancer. This sample comprised lymph node tissue, obtained from a patient treated with IRX-2 immunotherapy. The CDR3 reads CASSPKRTTTNEKLFF. The CDR3, as DNA: TGTGCCAGCTCACCGAAAAGAACAACAACTAATGAAAAACTGTTTTTT.